This T cell receptor (beta chain) was observed in a study of T-cell memory formation after mild COVID-19. CDR1 MGHRA and CDR2 YSYEKL come from the germline V gene. Trimming removed 1 base from V and 5 bases from J, with 17 bases in between. The CDR3 sequence is 17 residues long. In its sample, this clonotype was seen many times. The antigen is unknown. Study observations and caveats: Some SARS-CoV-2-responding clones were already detected in memory before infection. Clones contracting over day 15 to 85 were CD4/CD8 balanced, with later expanders leaning CD4+. Second-wave clones that peaked on day 37 lacked confirmed SARS-CoV-2 specificity.

Barcoded TCR alpha and TCR beta cDNA libraries with UMIs came from 5'RACE using constant-segment primers. TCRdb redid the calling of the 5' RACE reads with MiXCR, one entry per CDR3 protein. The sample lists roughly 340,000 distinct CDR3 sequences; 15% to 20% were seen once. Source material: PBMCs or a T cell subset sorted from them (not recorded which). The sequence was obtained from a young man who had mild COVID-19 (a few samples of this study predate the infection). Cell type and time point are not known. This sequence joins TRBV4-1 and TRBJ2-2; a weak D match, TRBD2 (6 bases). In DNA form, the CDR3 reads TGCGCCAGCAGCCAAGTTTCGGGCGGGGAAAATACCGGGGAGCTGTTTTTT. Encoded protein: CASSQVSGGENTGELFF.